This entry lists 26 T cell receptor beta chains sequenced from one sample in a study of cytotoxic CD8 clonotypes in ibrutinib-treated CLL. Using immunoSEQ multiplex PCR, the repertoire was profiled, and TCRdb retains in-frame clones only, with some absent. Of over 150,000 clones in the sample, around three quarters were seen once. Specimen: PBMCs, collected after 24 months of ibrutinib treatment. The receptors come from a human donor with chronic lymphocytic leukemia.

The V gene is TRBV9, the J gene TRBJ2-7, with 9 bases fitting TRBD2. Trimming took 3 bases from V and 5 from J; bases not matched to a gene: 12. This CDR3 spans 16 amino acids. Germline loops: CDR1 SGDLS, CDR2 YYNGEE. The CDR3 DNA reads TGTGCCAGCAGCGCCTCTAGCGGGACCCCGTGGGACGAGCAGTACTTC. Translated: CASSASSGTPWDEQYF.

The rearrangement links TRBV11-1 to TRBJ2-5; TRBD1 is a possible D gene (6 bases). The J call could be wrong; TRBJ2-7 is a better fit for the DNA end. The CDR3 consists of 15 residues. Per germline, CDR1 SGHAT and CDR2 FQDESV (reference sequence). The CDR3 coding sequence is TGTGCCAGCAGACCAGACAGGAGTAGCTCCTACGAGCAGTACTTC. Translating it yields CASRPDRSSSYEQYF.

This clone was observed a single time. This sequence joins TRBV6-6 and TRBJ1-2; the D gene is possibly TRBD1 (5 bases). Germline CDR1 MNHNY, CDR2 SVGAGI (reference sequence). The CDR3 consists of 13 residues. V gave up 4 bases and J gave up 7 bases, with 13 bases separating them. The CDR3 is CASSFPQGSGYTF. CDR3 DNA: TGTGCCAGCAGTTTTCCGCAGGGCTCTGGCTACACCTTC.

DNA for the CDR3: TGCGCCAGCAGCCAGGACAGGGTCGGCACTAATGAAAAACTGTTTTTT. Protein: CASSQDRVGTNEKLFF. The chain couples TRBV4-1 to TRBJ1-4; 8 bases align to TRBD1. The length of the CDR3 is 16 residues. Trimming cost V 3 bases and J 2 bases; bases outside gene matches: 5. Germline values: CDR1 MGHRA, CDR2 YSYEKL.

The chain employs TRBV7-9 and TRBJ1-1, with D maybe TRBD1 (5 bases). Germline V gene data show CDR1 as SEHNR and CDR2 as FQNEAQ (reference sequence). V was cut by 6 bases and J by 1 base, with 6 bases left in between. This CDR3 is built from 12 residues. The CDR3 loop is CASSRGNTEAFF. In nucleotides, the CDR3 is TGTGCCAGCAGTAGGGGGAACACTGAAGCTTTCTTT. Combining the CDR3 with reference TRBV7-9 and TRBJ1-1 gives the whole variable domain DTGVSQNPRHKITKRGQNVTFRCDPISEHNRLYWYRQTLGQGPEFLTYFQNEAQLEKSRLLSDRFSAERPKGSFSTLEIQRTEQGDSAMYLCASSRGNTEAFFGQGTRLTVV.

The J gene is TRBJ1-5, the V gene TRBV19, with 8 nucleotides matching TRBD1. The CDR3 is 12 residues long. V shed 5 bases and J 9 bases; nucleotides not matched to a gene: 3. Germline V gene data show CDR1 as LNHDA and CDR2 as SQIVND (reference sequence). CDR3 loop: CASSQGQGPQHF. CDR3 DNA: TGTGCCAGTAGTCAAGGACAGGGGCCCCAGCATTTT.

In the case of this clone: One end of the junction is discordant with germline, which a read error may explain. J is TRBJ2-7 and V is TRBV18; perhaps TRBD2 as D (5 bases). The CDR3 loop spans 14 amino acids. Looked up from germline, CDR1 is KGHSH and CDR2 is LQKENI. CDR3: CASSPGGGSYEQYF. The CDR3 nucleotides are TGTGCCAGCTCACCTGGAGGAGGCTCCTATGAGCAGTACTTC.

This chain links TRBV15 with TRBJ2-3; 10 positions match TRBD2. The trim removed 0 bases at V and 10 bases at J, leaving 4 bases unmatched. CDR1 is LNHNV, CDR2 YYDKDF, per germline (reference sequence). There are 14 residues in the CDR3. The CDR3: CATSRDLAGVAQYF. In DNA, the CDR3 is TGTGCCACCAGCAGAGATCTAGCGGGAGTTGCGCAGTATTTT.

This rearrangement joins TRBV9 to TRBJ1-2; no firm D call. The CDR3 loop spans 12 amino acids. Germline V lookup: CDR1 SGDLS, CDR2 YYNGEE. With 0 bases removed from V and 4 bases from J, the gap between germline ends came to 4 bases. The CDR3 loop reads CASSVGGYGYTF. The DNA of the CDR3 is TGTGCCAGCAGCGTAGGGGGCTATGGCTACACCTTC.

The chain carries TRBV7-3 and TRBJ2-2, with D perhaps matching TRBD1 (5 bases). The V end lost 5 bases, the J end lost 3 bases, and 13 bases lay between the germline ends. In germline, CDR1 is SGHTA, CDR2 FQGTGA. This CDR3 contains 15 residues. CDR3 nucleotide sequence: TGTGCCAGCAGCCCGACCCAGGGATACACCGGGGAGCTGTTTTTT. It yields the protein CASSPTQGYTGELFF.

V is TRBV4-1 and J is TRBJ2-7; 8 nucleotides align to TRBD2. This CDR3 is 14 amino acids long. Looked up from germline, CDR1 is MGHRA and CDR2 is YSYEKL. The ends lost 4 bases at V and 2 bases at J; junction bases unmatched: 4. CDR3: CASSLRGVPYEQYF. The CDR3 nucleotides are TGCGCCAGCAGCCTGCGGGGGGTTCCCTACGAGCAGTACTTC.

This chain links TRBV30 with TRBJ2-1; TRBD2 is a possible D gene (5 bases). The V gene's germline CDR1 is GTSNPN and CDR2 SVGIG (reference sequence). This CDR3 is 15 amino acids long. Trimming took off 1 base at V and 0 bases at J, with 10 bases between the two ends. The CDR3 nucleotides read TGTGCCTGGAGTGGAGGGCCGAGCTCCTACAATGAGCAGTTCTTC. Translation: CAWSGGPSSYNEQFF.

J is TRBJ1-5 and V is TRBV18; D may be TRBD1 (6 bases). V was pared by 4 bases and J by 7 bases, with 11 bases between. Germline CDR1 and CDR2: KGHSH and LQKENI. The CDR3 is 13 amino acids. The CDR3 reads CASSLDRLQPQHF. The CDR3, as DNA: TGTGCCAGCTCACTTGACAGGTTGCAGCCCCAGCATTTT. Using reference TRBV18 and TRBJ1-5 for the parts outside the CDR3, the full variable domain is NAGVMQNPRHLVRRRGQEARLRCSPMKGHSHVYWYRQLPEEGLKFMVYLQKENIIDESGMPKERFSAEFPKEGPSILRIQQVVRGDSAAYFCASSLDRLQPQHFGDGTRLSIL.

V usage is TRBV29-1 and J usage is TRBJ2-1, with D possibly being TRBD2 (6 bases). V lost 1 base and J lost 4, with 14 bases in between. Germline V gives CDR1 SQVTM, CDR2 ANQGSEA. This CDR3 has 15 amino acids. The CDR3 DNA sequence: TGCAGCGTTGAAGGAGTGGGCGGGGAGTACAATGAGCAGTTCTTC. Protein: CSVEGVGGEYNEQFF.

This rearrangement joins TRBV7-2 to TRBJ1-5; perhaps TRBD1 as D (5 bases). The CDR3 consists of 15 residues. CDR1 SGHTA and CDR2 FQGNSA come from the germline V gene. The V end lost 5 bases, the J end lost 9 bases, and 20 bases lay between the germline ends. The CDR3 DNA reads TGTGCCAGCAGCCCTAGCCGGGACCCCCGAGCGCCCCAGCATTTT. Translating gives CASSPSRDPRAPQHF.

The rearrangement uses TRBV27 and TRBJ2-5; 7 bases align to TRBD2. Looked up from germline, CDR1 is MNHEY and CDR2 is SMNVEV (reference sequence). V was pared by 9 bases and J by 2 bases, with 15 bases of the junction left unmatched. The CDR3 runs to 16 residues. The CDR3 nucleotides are TGTGCCAGTGGACTGGGTGCTGGGAGGGCACAAGAGACCCAGTACTTC. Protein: CASGLGAGRAQETQYF.

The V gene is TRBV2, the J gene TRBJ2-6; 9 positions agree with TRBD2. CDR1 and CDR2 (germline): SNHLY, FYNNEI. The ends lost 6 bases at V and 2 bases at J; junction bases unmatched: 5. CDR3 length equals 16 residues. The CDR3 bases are TGTGCCAGCAGCGTAGCGGGAGCGGCTGGGGCCAACGTCCTGACTTTC. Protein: CASSVAGAAGANVLTF.

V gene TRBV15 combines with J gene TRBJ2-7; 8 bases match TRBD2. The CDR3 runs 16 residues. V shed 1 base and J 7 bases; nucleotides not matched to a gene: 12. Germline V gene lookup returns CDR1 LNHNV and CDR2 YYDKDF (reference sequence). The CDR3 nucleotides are TGTGCCACCAGCAGAGTTAGGAGAGCGGGAGACGATGAGCAGTACTTC. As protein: CATSRVRRAGDDEQYF.

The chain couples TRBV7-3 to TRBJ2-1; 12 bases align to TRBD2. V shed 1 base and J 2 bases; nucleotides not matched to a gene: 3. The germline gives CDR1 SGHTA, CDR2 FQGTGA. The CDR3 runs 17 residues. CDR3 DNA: TGTGCCAGCAGCTTAAGGACTAGCGGGGAAGCCTACAATGAGCAGTTCTTC. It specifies CASSLRTSGEAYNEQFF.

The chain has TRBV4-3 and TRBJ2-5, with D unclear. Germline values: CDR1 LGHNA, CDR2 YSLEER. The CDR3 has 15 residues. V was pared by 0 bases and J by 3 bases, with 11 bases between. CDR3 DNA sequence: TGCGCCAGCAGCCAAGATATAGGCGGCAAAGAGACCCAGTACTTC. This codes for CASSQDIGGKETQYF.

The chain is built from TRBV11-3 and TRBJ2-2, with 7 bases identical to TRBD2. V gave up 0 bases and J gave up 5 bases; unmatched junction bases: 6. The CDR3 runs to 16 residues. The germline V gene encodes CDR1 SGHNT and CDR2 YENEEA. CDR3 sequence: CASSLDYGGSTGELFF. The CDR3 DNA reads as TGTGCCAGCAGCTTAGATTATGGCGGGAGTACCGGGGAGCTGTTTTTT.

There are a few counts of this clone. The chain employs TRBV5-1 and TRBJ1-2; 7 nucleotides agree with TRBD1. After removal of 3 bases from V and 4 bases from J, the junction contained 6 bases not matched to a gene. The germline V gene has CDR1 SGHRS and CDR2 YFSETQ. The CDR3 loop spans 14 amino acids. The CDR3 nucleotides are TGCGCCAGCAGCTCGCAACAGGGGACCTATGGCTACACCTTC. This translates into CASSSQQGTYGYTF.

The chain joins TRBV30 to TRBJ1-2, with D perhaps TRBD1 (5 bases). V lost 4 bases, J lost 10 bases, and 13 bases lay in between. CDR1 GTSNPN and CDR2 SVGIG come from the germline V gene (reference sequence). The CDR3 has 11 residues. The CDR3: CAWTGGATYTF. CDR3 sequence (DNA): TGTGCCTGGACAGGAGGGGCGACCTACACCTTC.

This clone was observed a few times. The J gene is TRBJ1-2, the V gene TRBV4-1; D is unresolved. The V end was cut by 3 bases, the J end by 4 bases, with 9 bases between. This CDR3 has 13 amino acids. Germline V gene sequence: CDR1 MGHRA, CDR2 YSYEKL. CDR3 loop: CASSQGMSYGYTF. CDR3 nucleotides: TGCGCCAGCAGCCAGGGGATGTCCTATGGCTACACCTTC.

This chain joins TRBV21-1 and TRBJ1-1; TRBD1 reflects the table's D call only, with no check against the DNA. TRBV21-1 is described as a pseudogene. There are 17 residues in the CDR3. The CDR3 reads CASSTYPRDSLNTEAFF. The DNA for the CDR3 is TGTGCCAGCAGCACATACCCTCGGGACAGCTTGAACACTGAAGCTTTCTTT.

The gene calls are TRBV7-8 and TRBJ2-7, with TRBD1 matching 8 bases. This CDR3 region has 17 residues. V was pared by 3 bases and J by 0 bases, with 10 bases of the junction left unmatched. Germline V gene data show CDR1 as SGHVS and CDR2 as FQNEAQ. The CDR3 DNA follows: TGTGCCAGCAGCTTTCCCCACAGGACAGGGAACTCCTACGAGCAGTACTTC. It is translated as CASSFPHRTGNSYEQYF.